A single sample is the source of the 18 T cell receptor beta chains below, sequenced in a study of post-analysis software for immune sequencing data. Study conclusions and caveats: Four or five TRBV segments occurring more often in patients than controls included TRBV5-6, TRBV5-1 and TRBV20-1.

No antigen has been identified for these receptors. TCR beta cDNA libraries included unique molecular identifiers. TCRdb redid the calling of the PCR reads with MiXCR, one entry per CDR3 protein. This sample yields 750,000 to 900,000 distinct CDR3 sequences, of which about 45% are seen a single time; roughly 4.9% belongs to the top ten. Input material: blood. The receptors originated from a girl between 5 and 17 years old with multiple sclerosis.

The V gene is TRBV7-9, the J gene TRBJ1-1; TRBD1 is a possible D gene (5 bases). CDR1 is SEHNR and CDR2 is FQNEAQ in the germline V gene (reference sequence). The CDR3 sequence is 15 residues long. Trimming stripped 1 base from V and 1 base from J, with 10 bases between. CDR3 sequence reads: CASSLVSGQNTEAFF. The CDR3 region has the DNA TGTGCCAGCAGCTTAGTTAGCGGACAGAACACTGAAGCTTTCTTT.

In its sample, this clonotype was seen a few times. This chain joins TRBV20-1 and TRBJ1-1; D not resolved. Trimming cost V 1 base and J 6 bases, with 6 bases left between them. Per the germline V gene, CDR1 is DFQATT and CDR2 is SNEGSKA (reference sequence). There are 11 residues in the CDR3. The CDR3 DNA reads TGCAGTGCTAGAGGGGTCGCTGAAGCTTTCTTT. This gives the protein CSARGVAEAFF.

This chain links TRBV12-3 or TRBV12-4 with TRBJ1-5; D remains ambiguous. The CDR3 spans 15 residues. Trimming pared 6 bases from V and 0 bases from J, leaving 12 bases between. The CDR3 sequence is CASRAGTHSNQPQHF. The CDR3 region has the DNA TGTGCCAGCAGGGCGGGCACCCATAGCAATCAGCCCCAGCATTTT.

The chain employs TRBV20-1 and TRBJ2-7; D unresolved. The ends were cut back, 6 bases at V and 2 bases at J, with 11 bases in the middle. Germline-derived CDR1 and CDR2 are DFQATT and SNEGSKA (reference sequence). This CDR3 region has 12 residues. The CDR3 loop reads CSALRSPYEQYF. The CDR3 DNA sequence: TGCAGTGCCCTCCGCAGCCCCTACGAGCAGTACTTC.

Points on this clonotype: A read error may account for a junction end that differs from germline. V gene TRBV2 combines with J gene TRBJ2-3, with D possibly matching TRBD1 (6 bases). Per germline, CDR1 SNHLY and CDR2 FYNNEI. The CDR3 has 14 amino acids. CDR3 coding DNA: TGTGCCAGCAGGGATTCGGGACGGACAGATACGCAGTGTTTT. The encoded protein is CASRDSGRTDTQCF.

The chain couples TRBV6-6 to TRBJ2-7; 7 bases fit TRBD1. There are 13 residues in the CDR3. Trimming at V came to 2 bases and at J to 5 bases, leaving 3 bases not matched to a gene. CDR1 and CDR2 from the germline V gene are MNHNY and SVGAGI (reference sequence). The DNA of the CDR3 is TGTGCCAGCAGTTACAGGGGGCAGGACGAGCAGTACTTC. Amino acids: CASSYRGQDEQYF.

J is TRBJ2-1 and V is TRBV10-3; D gene ambiguous. CDR1 and CDR2 (germline): ENHRY, SYGVKD. Trimming took off 4 bases at V and 7 bases at J, with 8 bases between the two ends. The CDR3 spans 12 residues. CDR3 residues: CAISGVRNEQFF. The CDR3 DNA follows: TGTGCCATCAGTGGGGTTAGGAATGAGCAGTTCTTC.

The J gene is TRBJ2-5, the V gene TRBV12-3 or TRBV12-4; D is tentatively TRBD1 or TRBD2 (7 bases each). With 6 bases removed from V and 4 bases from J, the gap between germline ends came to 27 bases. This CDR3 is 18 amino acids long. In DNA, the CDR3 is TGTGCCAGCAGGGGCCGACAGGGACTATCCCCCGAGCGAGAGACCCAGTACTTC. Residues: CASRGRQGLSPERETQYF.

This clonotype was detected a few times. The genes are TRBV5-1 and TRBJ2-3; D call uncertain. This CDR3 region has 13 residues. Trimming left V 3 bases short and J 4 bases short, with 9 bases between. CDR1 SGHRS and CDR2 YFSETQ come from the germline V gene. In DNA form, the CDR3 reads TGCGCCAGCAGCTGGTCATCGGCAGATACGCAGTATTTT. It is translated as CASSWSSADTQYF.

The chain joins TRBV30 to TRBJ1-5, with TRBD1 identical over 8 bases. Germline V gene lookup returns CDR1 GTSNPN and CDR2 SVGIG (reference sequence). The CDR3 spans 16 residues. V shed 4 bases and J 3 bases; nucleotides not matched to a gene: 11. The CDR3 reads CAWTTGAQGVNQPQHF. In nucleotides, the CDR3 is TGTGCCTGGACCACCGGGGCACAGGGGGTCAATCAGCCCCAGCATTTT.

This clonotype was counted a few times. In DNA form, the CDR3 reads TGTGCCAGCAGCCAAGATCGATCAGGGGCTGGGACAGCAATATCCTACGAGCAGTACTTC. Translating gives CASSQDRSGAGTAISYEQYF. The chain recombines TRBV4-2 with TRBJ2-7; 7 bases line up with TRBD1. V lost 0 bases and J lost 1; bases outside the gene matches: 18. The germline V gene has CDR1 LGHNA and CDR2 YNFKEQ. The CDR3 is made up of 20 amino acids.

A few counts support this clonotype. V is TRBV6-2 or TRBV6-3 and J is TRBJ2-1; D possibly corresponds to TRBD1 (5 bases). CDR3 length: 14 amino acids. Germline lookup yields CDR1 MNHEY and CDR2 SVGEGT. V shed 4 bases and J shed 2 bases, with 9 bases lying between them. CDR3 sequence (DNA): TGTGCCAGCAGTTCAGGGTTGCCCTACAATGAGCAGTTCTTC. This gives the protein CASSSGLPYNEQFF.

The V gene is TRBV6-2 or TRBV6-3, the J gene TRBJ2-3; the match to TRBD2 covers 13 bases. Trimming at V came to 5 bases and at J to 5 bases, leaving 7 bases not matched to a gene. CDR1 and CDR2 (germline): MNHEY, SVGEGT. The CDR3 covers 16 residues. CDR3 bases: TGTGCCAGCAGTCAGCGACTAGCGGGAGGACGAGATACGCAGTATTTT. This gives the protein CASSQRLAGGRDTQYF.

This rearrangement joins TRBV7-2 to TRBJ1-5; D remains ambiguous. This CDR3 is 13 amino acids long. The germline V gene encodes CDR1 SGHTA and CDR2 FQGNSA. V was pared by 5 bases and J by 9 bases, with 14 bases between. CDR3 sequence: CASSHNSHGPQHF. As DNA, the CDR3 is TGTGCCAGCAGCCATAACTCCCACGGGCCCCAGCATTTT.

As for this clonotype: The conserved phenylalanine or tryptophan is not found at the CDR3 terminus, so this likely reflects a read error. The chain couples TRBV12-3 or TRBV12-4 to TRBJ1-4; D is possibly TRBD1 (6 bases). V lost 5 bases and J 8 bases, leaving 15 bases between the germline ends. The CDR3 contains 14 residues. The CDR3 DNA sequence: TGTGCCAGCAGTCCGGACAGCAGAGGGGAAAAACTGTTTTGT. The encoded protein is CASSPDSRGEKLFC.

In its sample, this clonotype was seen a few times. The rearrangement links TRBV2 to TRBJ2-1; 7 positions agree with TRBD1. V lost 8 bases, J lost 4 bases, and 8 bases stayed unmatched. The CDR3 loop spans 14 amino acids. Germline V gives CDR1 SNHLY, CDR2 FYNNEI. CDR3: CASGVGQVYNEQFF. In DNA, the CDR3 is TGTGCCAGCGGGGTCGGACAGGTATACAATGAGCAGTTCTTC.

The rearrangement links TRBV2 to TRBJ2-7; D is unclear. The CDR3 runs to 15 residues. The V and J ends lost 2 bases and 1 base respectively, with 12 bases between them. Germline V gene data show CDR1 as SNHLY and CDR2 as FYNNEI. In DNA form, the CDR3 reads TGTGCCAGCAGTGAAATGGCAGCCCGATCCTACGAGCAGTACTTC. This gives the protein CASSEMAARSYEQYF. Combining the CDR3 with reference TRBV2 and TRBJ2-7 gives the whole variable domain EPEVTQTPSHQVTQMGQEVILRCVPISNHLYFYWYRQILGQKVEFLVSFYNNEISEKSEIFDDQFSVERPDGSNFTLKIRSTKLEDSAMYFCASSEMAARSYEQYFGPGTRLTVT.

This clonotype showed up just a few times. A much larger clone sits a single nucleotide away, making a read error possible. The chain links TRBV29-1 to TRBJ2-1; D remains ambiguous. CDR3 size: 11 residues. Trimming left V 4 bases short and J 5 bases short, with 6 bases between. CDR1 and CDR2 from the germline V gene are SQVTM and ANQGSEA. The CDR3 is CSVGVDNEQFF. CDR3 DNA: TGCAGCGTTGGGGTGGACAATGAGCAGTTCTTC.